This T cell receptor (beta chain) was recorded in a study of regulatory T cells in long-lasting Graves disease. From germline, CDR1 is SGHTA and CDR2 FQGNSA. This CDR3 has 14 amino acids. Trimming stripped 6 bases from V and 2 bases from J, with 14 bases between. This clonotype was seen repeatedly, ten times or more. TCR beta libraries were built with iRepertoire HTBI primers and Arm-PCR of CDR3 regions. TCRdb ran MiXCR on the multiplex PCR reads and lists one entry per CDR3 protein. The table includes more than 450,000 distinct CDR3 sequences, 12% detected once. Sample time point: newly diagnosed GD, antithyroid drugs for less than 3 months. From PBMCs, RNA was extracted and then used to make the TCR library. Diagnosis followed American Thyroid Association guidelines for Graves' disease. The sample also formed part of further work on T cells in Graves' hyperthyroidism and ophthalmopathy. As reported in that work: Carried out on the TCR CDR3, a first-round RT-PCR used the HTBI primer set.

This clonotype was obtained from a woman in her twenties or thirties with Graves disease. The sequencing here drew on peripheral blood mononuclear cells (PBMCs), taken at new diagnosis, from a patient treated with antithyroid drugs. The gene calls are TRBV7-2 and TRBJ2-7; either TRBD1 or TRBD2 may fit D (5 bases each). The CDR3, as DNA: TGTGCCAGCAGTCACGGGTGGGGGACCTACGAGCAGTACTTC. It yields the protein CASSHGWGTYEQYF.